This TCR beta chain emerged from a study of PD-L1 blockade in urothelial cancer (dated by TCRdb to 2016 to 2017). A note on the overall study: Every patient began therapy in 2014 and was given atezolizumab 1,200 mg intravenously every 3 weeks. About 90% of the 29 patients were males with bladder-origin urothelial cancer, and 18 of 29 reported a prior smoking history. An ECOG performance status of 0 or 1 was recorded for the patients, and 0 to 3 prior chemotherapy regimens had been received by the patients. Blood samples were analyzed 3 weeks after the start of treatment (second dose) and 6 weeks after the start of treatment. Blood samples yielded a median of about 150,000 T cells and approximately 83,000 unique TCRs, with median clonality roughly 0.085. The study was an exploratory multi-omic analysis of somatic, immune and clinical correlates of response to PD-L1 blockade with atezolizumab in urothelial cancer. TCR sequencing covered pretreatment tumor samples and matched, serially collected peripheral blood taken before and after atezolizumab treatment. Durable clinical benefit meant progression-free survival longer than 6 months, and TCR features were also tested against progression-free and overall survival. In the same patients who had TCR sequencing, pretreatment tumors also underwent whole exome sequencing and RNA sequencing. Durable clinical benefit was achieved by nine patients but not by the remaining 20. Approximately 29 patients had pretreatment blood TCR-seq, roughly 25 had at least one posttreatment blood collection, and roughly 25 had tumor TCR-seq. What the authors observed across the whole study: At 3 weeks after the start of treatment, tumor-associated TCR clones in peripheral blood had expanded more in patients with durable benefit (n ≈ 24, p = 0.022). A pretreatment peripheral blood TCR clonality below the median was linked to improved progression-free and overall survival. Because the sample size was small (n of about 30) and many exploratory analyses were performed, the results are intended to be hypothesis-generating.

The junction carries 8 bases between V and J, which are trimmed by 2 bases and 0 bases respectively. Its CDR3 holds 15 amino acids, cysteine through phenylalanine. The only DNA kept is the CDR3, 45 bases in frame from the first base. In the germline V gene (reference sequence), CDR1 corresponds to LNHDA and CDR2 to SQIVND. The time point label, read with the paper, signifies: pretreatment peripheral blood. A total of about 31 patients with locally advanced or metastatic urothelial carcinoma, treated at Memorial Sloan Kettering on a trial protocol, made up the cohort. Peripheral blood mononuclear cells were collected pretreatment and during treatment, with between 1 and 8 total time points per patient. The Qiagen DNeasy Blood extraction kit was used to purify genomic DNA from total PBMCs and tumor samples. Collected pretreatment and during treatment, PBMCs were isolated and stored as previously described.

Each PCR received spiked-in synthetic TCR analog templates so that absolute template abundance could be estimated from read counts. TCRbeta CDR3 regions were amplified from genomic DNA with bias-controlled V and J gene primers using the immunoSEQ assay. Rearranged TCRbeta segments were sequenced at approximately 20X coverage. From the authors' description of their analysis: Sequencing errors were corrected by clustering, and CDR3s were annotated against IMGT so that V, D and J genes could be assigned. Downstream analyses used only productive TCRbeta rearrangements and left out out-of-frame or stop-codon sequences. Clonality was calculated as one minus the Shannon entropy normalized by the log of the number of unique productive sequences. Clones differing between time points or between blood and tumor were identified using Fisher's exact test with Benjamini-Hochberg correction, with an adjusted p below 0.01 applied as the threshold. Not all clones reach the TCRdb copy of this immuneACCESS table, which keeps in-frame sequences only. Checked studies attribute under half of the gap to unresolved V genes and leave the rest unexplained. That table furnishes V, J and clone size, whereas the DNA furnished D and trimming. Present in this sample are around 86,000 clones, approximately 86% of which were seen just once. The biggest ten clones account for approximately 7.1% of the sample.

In regard to this clone: Its antigen remains unidentified. Within one base of it there is no much larger clone, and no base qualities were kept.

This material consisted of PBMCs, taken around atezolizumab (anti-PD-L1) treatment. The sequence came from a man between 35 and 55 years old with urothelial cancer. In this chain, TRBV19 is recombined with TRBJ2-1; TRBD2 is perhaps the D gene, given 5 matching bases. The DNA sequence is as follows: TGTGCCAGTAGTATATCGGGGAGCTCCTACAATGAGCAGTTCTTC. Its product reads: CASSISGSSYNEQFF.